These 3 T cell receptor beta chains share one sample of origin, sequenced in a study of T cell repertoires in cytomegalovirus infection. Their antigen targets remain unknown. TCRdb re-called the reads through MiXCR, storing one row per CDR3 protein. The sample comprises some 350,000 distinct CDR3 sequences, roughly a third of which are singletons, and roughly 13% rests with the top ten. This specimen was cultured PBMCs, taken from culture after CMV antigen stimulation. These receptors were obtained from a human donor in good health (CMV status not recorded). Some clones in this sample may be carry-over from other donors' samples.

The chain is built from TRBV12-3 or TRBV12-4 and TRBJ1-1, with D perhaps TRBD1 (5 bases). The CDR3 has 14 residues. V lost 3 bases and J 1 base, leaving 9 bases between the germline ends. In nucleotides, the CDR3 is TGTGCCAGCAGTTTCTGGGACCAGAACACTGAAGCTTTCTTT. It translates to CASSFWDQNTEAFF.

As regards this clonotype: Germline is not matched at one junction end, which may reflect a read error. DNA of the CDR3: TGTGCCAGCAGTTCTGGGACAGTCATCCTCTTC. This gives the protein CASSSGTVILF. The rearrangement joins TRBV28 to TRBJ2-7; TRBD1 matches 7 bases. The CDR3 is 11 amino acids. Germline-derived CDR1 and CDR2 are MDHEN and SYDVKM.

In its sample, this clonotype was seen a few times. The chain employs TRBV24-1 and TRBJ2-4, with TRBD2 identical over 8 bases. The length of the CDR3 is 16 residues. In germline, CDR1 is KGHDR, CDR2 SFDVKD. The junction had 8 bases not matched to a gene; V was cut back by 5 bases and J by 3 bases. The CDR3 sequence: CATSGPIREGKNIQYF. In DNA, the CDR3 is TGTGCCACCAGTGGCCCTATCCGGGAGGGCAAAAACATTCAGTACTTC.